What follows are 23 T cell receptor beta chains derived from one specimen sequenced in a study of blood T cells in healthy people across ages. A sample-barcoded 5' primer and a J-beta primer mix were used in a second PCR of roughly 6 to 11 cycles. TCRdb processed the 5' RACE reads anew with MiXCR; each CDR3 protein has one entry. Of over 300,000 distinct CDR3 sequences listed, about 49% were seen once; the top ten hold about 54%. Sequencing was performed on blood. Receptors originate from a man in his sixties in good health.

This clonotype showed up just a few times. This chain's CDR3 is CASTPGQGLITGANVLTF. The CDR3 DNA follows: TGTGCCAGCACCCCCGGACAGGGGCTAATCACTGGGGCCAACGTCCTGACTTTC. The V and J genes are TRBV2 and TRBJ2-6; 9 nucleotides line up with TRBD1. This CDR3 spans 18 amino acids. Germline assignment: CDR1 SNHLY and CDR2 FYNNEI. With 7 bases clipped from V and 2 bases from J, the junction kept 12 bases outside the gene matches.

The chain links TRBV7-2 to TRBJ1-1; possibly TRBD1 for D (5 bases). The V end lost 0 bases, the J end lost 5 bases, and 10 bases lay between the germline ends. Per the germline V gene, CDR1 is SGHTA and CDR2 is FQGNSA. CDR3 length: 14 amino acids. CDR3 bases: TGTGCCAGCAGCTTAGCGGGGGGGAGGACTGAAGCTTTCTTT. Its protein product is CASSLAGGRTEAFF.

The genes are TRBV6-1 and TRBJ2-1; 10 bases align to TRBD1. Germline values: CDR1 MNHNS, CDR2 SASEGT. This CDR3 is built from 14 residues. The ends lost 5 bases at V and 7 bases at J; junction bases unmatched: 5. Here the CDR3 DNA reads TGTGCCAGCAGTCCTCTGGGACAGGGGAATGAGCAGTTCTTC. Amino acids: CASSPLGQGNEQFF.

This sequence joins TRBV5-1 and TRBJ1-2; 7 bases are a match to TRBD1. V was pared by 0 bases and J by 7 bases, with 6 bases of the junction left unmatched. The CDR3 sequence is 14 residues long. CDR1 and CDR2 from the germline V gene are SGHRS and YFSETQ. CDR3 nucleotides: TGCGCCAGCAGCTTGGCCGGGACAGAATTTGGCTACACCTTC. Translating it yields CASSLAGTEFGYTF.

J is TRBJ2-5 and V is TRBV10-3; either TRBD1 or TRBD2 may supply D (5 bases each). V lost 2 bases to trimming and J lost 5 bases, with 9 bases between them. CDR3 length: 13 amino acids. Germline V lookup: CDR1 ENHRY, CDR2 SYGVKD. The CDR3: CAISEQGGETQYF. CDR3 bases: TGTGCCATCAGTGAGCAGGGCGGGGAGACCCAGTACTTC.

The DNA for the CDR3 is TGTGCCAGCAGCCAAAGCCTAGCGGGGGAGCTAGAGACCCAGTACTTC. Amino acids: CASSQSLAGELETQYF. The rearrangement joins TRBV3-1 to TRBJ2-7, with 10 nucleotides matching TRBD2. Judging by the DNA end, TRBJ2-5 fits better; the J call may be wrong. Germline CDR1 LGHDT, CDR2 YNNKEL (reference sequence). The CDR3 loop spans 16 amino acids.

This rearrangement joins TRBV20-1 to TRBJ2-3; 8 positions agree with TRBD2. This CDR3 spans 15 amino acids. Germline CDR1 and CDR2: DFQATT and SNEGSKA (reference sequence). Trimming cost V 2 bases and J 4 bases; bases outside gene matches: 8. The CDR3 loop is CSARISGSFADTQYF. Written as DNA, the CDR3 is TGCAGTGCTAGAATAAGCGGGAGTTTCGCAGATACGCAGTATTTT.

This chain connects TRBV6-6 to TRBJ2-7; 7 nucleotides line up with TRBD1. The CDR3 contains 13 residues. Germline V gives CDR1 MNHNY, CDR2 SVGAGI (reference sequence). V lost 9 bases and J lost 7; bases outside the gene matches: 12. CDR3 amino acids: CASSTGTYNEQYF. The CDR3 nucleotides are TGTGCCAGTTCGACAGGGACCTACAATGAGCAGTACTTC.

The CDR3 here is CASLDSSANTQYF. The CDR3 DNA follows: TGTGCCAGCCTCGACAGCTCCGCTAACACGCAGTATTTT. The genes are TRBV6-5 and TRBJ2-3; TRBD1 is a possible D gene (5 bases). The CDR3 contains 13 residues. Germline CDR1 and CDR2: MNHEY and SVGAGI. With 8 bases removed from V and 9 bases from J, the gap between germline ends came to 18 bases.

This clonotype was observed at least ten times. The chain recombines TRBV7-2 with TRBJ2-5; TRBD1 matches 9 bases. The V segment lost 3 bases and the J segment 4 bases; nucleotides outside the gene matches: 0. Germline-derived CDR1 and CDR2 are SGHTA and FQGNSA. This CDR3 comprises 13 residues. CDR3 region: CASSLGQGETQYF. CDR3 nucleotide sequence: TGTGCCAGCAGCTTGGGACAGGGAGAGACCCAGTACTTC. Using reference TRBV7-2 and TRBJ2-5 for the parts outside the CDR3, the full variable domain is GAGVSQSPSNKVTEKGKDVELRCDPISGHTALYWYRQSLGQGLEFLIYFQGNSAPDKSGLPSDRFSAERTGGSVSTLTIQRTQQEDSAVYLCASSLGQGETQYFGPGTRLLVL.

This clonotype appeared once. V and J are TRBV2 and TRBJ2-1; TRBD1 matches at 7 bases. The better agreement between TRBJ2-7 and the DNA end casts doubt on the J call. CDR3 size: 15 residues. Germline-derived CDR1 and CDR2 are SNHLY and FYNNEI. DNA for the CDR3: TGTGCCAGCAGTTACCGGGACAGCTCCTACAATGAGCAGTACTTC. Its translation: CASSYRDSSYNEQYF.

This clonotype was detected a few times. The chain uses TRBV7-8 and TRBJ2-7, with 7 bases that match TRBD2. With V trimmed by 5 bases and J by 2 bases, 18 bases remained unmatched. The CDR3 totals 18 residues. Germline V gene data show CDR1 as SGHVS and CDR2 as FQNEAQ. DNA of the CDR3: TGTGCCAGCAGCCCTCCCCGGGAGGCGAACGTAGACCCCTACGAGCAGTACTTC. Encoded protein: CASSPPREANVDPYEQYF.

This chain links TRBV28 with TRBJ2-4, with D maybe TRBD2 (5 bases). This CDR3 has 16 amino acids. The germline gives CDR1 MDHEN, CDR2 SYDVKM. V lost 5 bases to trimming and J lost 3 bases, with 17 bases between them. The CDR3 sequence: CASSLSQAAGKNIQYF. The CDR3 bases are TGTGCCAGCAGTCTTAGCCAGGCTGCGGGCAAAAACATTCAGTACTTC.

The rearrangement joins TRBV10-3 to TRBJ2-7, with D unresolved. CDR1 is ENHRY, CDR2 SYGVKD, per germline. There are 11 residues in the CDR3. V lost 5 bases, J lost 0 bases, and 2 bases lay in between. This CDR3 reads CAISNSYEQYF. The CDR3, as DNA: TGTGCCATCAGTAACTCCTACGAGCAGTACTTC.

This clonotype was detected a few times. The chain combines TRBV11-2 with TRBJ2-1; weak D call: TRBD2 (5 bases). With 0 bases removed from V and 6 bases from J, the gap between germline ends came to 15 bases. The CDR3 sequence is 16 residues long. The germline gives CDR1 SGHAT, CDR2 FQNNGV. The CDR3 nucleotides are TGTGCCAGCAGCTTAGAAGCGGCTAGCAAGATCAATGAGCAGTTCTTC. Its protein product is CASSLEAASKINEQFF.

A few counts support this clonotype. One end of the junction fails to match germline, which may point to a read error. The gene calls are TRBV20-1 and TRBJ1-2; 7 nucleotides align to TRBD1. This CDR3 has 14 amino acids. CDR1 DFQATT and CDR2 SNEGSKA come from the germline V gene (reference sequence). The DNA for the CDR3 is TGCAGTGCTGGAGAACAGGGGCCCAACTATGGCTACACCTTC. Protein product: CSAGEQGPNYGYTF.

The chain carries TRBV20-1 and TRBJ2-7, with TRBD2 matching over 7 bases. Germline trimming cut 5 bases from V and 3 bases from J; bases unmatched to any gene: 13. In germline, CDR1 is DFQATT, CDR2 SNEGSKA (reference sequence). CDR3 length: 15 amino acids. Written as DNA, the CDR3 is TGCAGTGCTGACCTCATAGCGGGCTCACACTACGAGCAGTACTTC. Encoded protein: CSADLIAGSHYEQYF.

The gene calls are TRBV20-1 and TRBJ2-1; D gene unclear. Trimming pared 1 base from V and 5 bases from J, leaving 15 bases between. CDR3 length equals 15 residues. The V gene's germline CDR1 is DFQATT and CDR2 SNEGSKA (reference sequence). CDR3 sequence (DNA): TGCAGTGCTAGAGGTGGAGAAACCCTCCACAATGAGCAGTTCTTC. Translation: CSARGGETLHNEQFF.

This chain joins TRBV7-9 and TRBJ2-5; a possible D gene is TRBD2 (6 bases). Germline V gene data show CDR1 as SEHNR and CDR2 as FQNEAQ (reference sequence). With 1 base removed from V and 1 base from J, the gap between germline ends came to 19 bases. The CDR3 totals 18 residues. The CDR3 sequence: CASSLEVGVGGGQETQYF. In nucleotides, the CDR3 is TGTGCCAGCAGCTTAGAAGTCGGCGTGGGAGGCGGCCAAGAGACCCAGTACTTC.

The CDR3 coding sequence is TGTGCCAGCAGTTACTGGGGACAGGGGTATGGCTACACCTTC. It translates to CASSYWGQGYGYTF. The rearrangement joins TRBV6-6 to TRBJ1-2, with TRBD1 matching over 10 bases. CDR3 length: 14 amino acids. The germline CDR1 and CDR2 sequences are MNHNY and SVGAGI (reference sequence). The ends lost 1 base at V and 5 bases at J; junction bases unmatched: 1.

The chain recombines TRBV6-1 with TRBJ2-4, with D unclear. Germline V lookup: CDR1 MNHNS, CDR2 SASEGT. The V and J ends lost 7 bases and 0 bases respectively, with 10 bases between them. The CDR3 covers 14 residues. The CDR3 DNA is TGTGCCAGCACCTCCGGTACAGCCAAAAACATTCAGTACTTC. Protein sequence: CASTSGTAKNIQYF.

The chain links TRBV4-2 to TRBJ2-3, with TRBD2 as a possible D gene (7 bases). The germline V gene encodes CDR1 LGHNA and CDR2 YNFKEQ. This CDR3 spans 17 amino acids. The V and J ends lost 0 bases and 2 bases respectively, with 15 bases between them. In DNA form, the CDR3 reads TGTGCCAGCAGCCAAGAAGGCGGCGGGGGCCCCACAGATACGCAGTATTTT. This gives the protein CASSQEGGGGPTDTQYF.

The sample holds a few counts of this clonotype. The CDR3 sequence: CSATRLAGGGWDTQYF. The CDR3 region has the DNA TGCAGTGCTACACGCCTAGCGGGAGGGGGTTGGGATACGCAGTATTTT. The J gene is TRBJ2-3, the V gene TRBV20-1, with TRBD2 matching over 12 bases. The V and J ends lost 4 bases and 6 bases, in that order; junction bases with no gene match: 11. Germline CDR1 and CDR2: DFQATT and SNEGSKA (reference sequence). The CDR3 totals 16 residues.